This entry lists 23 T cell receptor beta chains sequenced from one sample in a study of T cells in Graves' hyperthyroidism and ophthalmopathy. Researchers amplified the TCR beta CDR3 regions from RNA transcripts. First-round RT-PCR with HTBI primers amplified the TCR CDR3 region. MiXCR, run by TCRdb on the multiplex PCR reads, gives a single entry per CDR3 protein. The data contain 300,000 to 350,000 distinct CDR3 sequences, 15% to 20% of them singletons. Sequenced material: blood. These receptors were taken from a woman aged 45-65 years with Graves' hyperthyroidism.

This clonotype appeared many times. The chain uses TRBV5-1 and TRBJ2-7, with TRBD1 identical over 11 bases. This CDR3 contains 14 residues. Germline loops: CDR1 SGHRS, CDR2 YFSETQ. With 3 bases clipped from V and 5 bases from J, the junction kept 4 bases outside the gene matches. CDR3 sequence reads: CASSSGQGAHEQYF. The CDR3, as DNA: TGCGCCAGCAGCTCCGGACAGGGGGCACACGAGCAGTACTTC.

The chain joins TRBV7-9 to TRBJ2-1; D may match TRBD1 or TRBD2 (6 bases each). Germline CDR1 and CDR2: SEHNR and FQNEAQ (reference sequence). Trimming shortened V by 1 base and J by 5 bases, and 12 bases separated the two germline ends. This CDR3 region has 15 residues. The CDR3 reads CASSLVGGRNNEQFF. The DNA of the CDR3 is TGTGCCAGCAGCTTAGTCGGGGGCCGAAACAATGAGCAGTTCTTC.

The CDR3 nucleotides read TGTGCCAGTAGTGCCCCCCGGGGGGGCAATCAGCCCCAGCATTTT. This translates into CASSAPRGGNQPQHF. The chain carries TRBV19 and TRBJ1-5, with a possible D match to TRBD1 (5 bases). This CDR3 has 15 residues. The V end lost 5 bases, the J end lost 2 bases, and 13 bases lay between the germline ends. Germline CDR1 is LNHDA and CDR2 is SQIVND (reference sequence).

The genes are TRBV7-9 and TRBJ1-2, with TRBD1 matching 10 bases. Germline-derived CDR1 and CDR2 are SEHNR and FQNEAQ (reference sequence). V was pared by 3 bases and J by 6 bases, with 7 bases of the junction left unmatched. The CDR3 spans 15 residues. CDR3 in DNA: TGTGCCAGCAGCTTCGGGACAGGGGATTCGGATGGCTACACCTTC. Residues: CASSFGTGDSDGYTF.

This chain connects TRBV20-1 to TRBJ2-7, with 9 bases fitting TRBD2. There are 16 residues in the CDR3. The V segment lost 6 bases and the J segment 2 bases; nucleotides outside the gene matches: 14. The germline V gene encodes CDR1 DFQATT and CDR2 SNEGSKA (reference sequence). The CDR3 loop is CSASLASGTPTYEQYF. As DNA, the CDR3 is TGCAGTGCCTCCCTGGCTAGCGGGACCCCTACCTACGAGCAGTACTTC.

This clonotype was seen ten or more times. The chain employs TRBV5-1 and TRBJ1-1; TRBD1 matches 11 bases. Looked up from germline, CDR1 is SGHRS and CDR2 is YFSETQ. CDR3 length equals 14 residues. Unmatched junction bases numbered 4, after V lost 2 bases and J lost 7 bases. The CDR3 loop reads CASSFGQGASEAFF. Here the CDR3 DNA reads TGCGCCAGCAGCTTCGGACAGGGGGCGAGTGAAGCTTTCTTT.

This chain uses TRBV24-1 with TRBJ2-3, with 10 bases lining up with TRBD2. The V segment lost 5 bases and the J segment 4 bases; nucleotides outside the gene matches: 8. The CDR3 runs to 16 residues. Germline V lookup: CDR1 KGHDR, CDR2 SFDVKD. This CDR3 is CATSAGTSVYADTQYF. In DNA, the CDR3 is TGTGCCACCAGTGCCGGGACTAGCGTTTATGCAGATACGCAGTATTTT.

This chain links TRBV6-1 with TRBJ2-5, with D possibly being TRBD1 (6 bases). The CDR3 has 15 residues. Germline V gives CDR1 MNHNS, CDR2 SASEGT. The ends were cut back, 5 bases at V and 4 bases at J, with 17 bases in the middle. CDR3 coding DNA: TGTGCCAGCAGTCGGACCGGGACACTAGGAGAGACCCAGTACTTC. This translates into CASSRTGTLGETQYF.

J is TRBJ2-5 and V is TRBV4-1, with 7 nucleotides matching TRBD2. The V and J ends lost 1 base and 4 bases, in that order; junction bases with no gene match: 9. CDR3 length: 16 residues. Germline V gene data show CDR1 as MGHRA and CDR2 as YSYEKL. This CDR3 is CASSQGAGVFLETQYF. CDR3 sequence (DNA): TGCGCCAGCAGCCAAGGGGCGGGAGTTTTCTTAGAGACCCAGTACTTC.

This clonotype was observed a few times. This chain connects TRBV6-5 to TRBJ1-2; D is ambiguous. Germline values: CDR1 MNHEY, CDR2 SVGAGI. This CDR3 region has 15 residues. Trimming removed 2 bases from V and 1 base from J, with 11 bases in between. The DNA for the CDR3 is TGTGCCAGCAGTTACGCCGGGGTAGTTAACTATGGCTACACCTTC. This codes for CASSYAGVVNYGYTF.

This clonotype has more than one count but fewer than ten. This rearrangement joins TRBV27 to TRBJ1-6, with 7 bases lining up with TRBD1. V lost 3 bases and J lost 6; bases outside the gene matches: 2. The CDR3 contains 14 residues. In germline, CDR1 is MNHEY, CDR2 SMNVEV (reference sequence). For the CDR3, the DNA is TGTGCCAGCAGTTTGGCAGGGGGTAATTCACCCCTCCACTTT. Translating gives CASSLAGGNSPLHF.

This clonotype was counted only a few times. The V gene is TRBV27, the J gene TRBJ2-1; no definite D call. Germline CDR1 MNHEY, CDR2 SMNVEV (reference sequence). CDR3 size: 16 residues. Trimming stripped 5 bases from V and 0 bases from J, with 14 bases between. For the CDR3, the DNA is TGTGCCAGCAGTCCCCAGGACGGAAGCTCCTACAATGAGCAGTTCTTC. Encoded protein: CASSPQDGSSYNEQFF.

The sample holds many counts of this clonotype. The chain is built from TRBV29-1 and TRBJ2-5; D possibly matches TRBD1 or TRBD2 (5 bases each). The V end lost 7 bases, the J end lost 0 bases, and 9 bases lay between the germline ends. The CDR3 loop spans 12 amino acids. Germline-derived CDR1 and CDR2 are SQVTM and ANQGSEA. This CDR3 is CSGLGHQETQYF. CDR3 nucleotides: TGCAGCGGGTTGGGACACCAAGAGACCCAGTACTTC.

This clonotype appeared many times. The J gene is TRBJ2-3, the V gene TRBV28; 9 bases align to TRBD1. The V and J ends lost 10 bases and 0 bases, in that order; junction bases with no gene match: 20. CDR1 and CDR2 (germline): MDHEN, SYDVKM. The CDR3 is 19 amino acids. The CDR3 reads CATAIWTSTGGTSTDTQYF. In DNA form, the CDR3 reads TGTGCCACCGCTATCTGGACATCGACAGGGGGAACTAGCACAGATACGCAGTATTTT.

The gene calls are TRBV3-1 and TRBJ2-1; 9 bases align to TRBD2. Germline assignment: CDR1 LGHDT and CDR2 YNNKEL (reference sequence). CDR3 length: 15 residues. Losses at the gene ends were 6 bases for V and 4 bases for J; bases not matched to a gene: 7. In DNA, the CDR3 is TGTGCCAGCAGTCGCAAGCGGGGGGCTTACAATGAGCAGTTCTTC. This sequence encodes CASSRKRGAYNEQFF.

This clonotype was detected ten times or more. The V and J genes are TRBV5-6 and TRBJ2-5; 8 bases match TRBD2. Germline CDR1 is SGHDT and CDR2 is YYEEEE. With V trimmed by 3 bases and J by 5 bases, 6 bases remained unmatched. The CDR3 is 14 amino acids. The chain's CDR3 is CASSSYSGTETQYF. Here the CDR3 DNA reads TGTGCCAGCAGCTCCTATAGCGGGACCGAGACCCAGTACTTC.

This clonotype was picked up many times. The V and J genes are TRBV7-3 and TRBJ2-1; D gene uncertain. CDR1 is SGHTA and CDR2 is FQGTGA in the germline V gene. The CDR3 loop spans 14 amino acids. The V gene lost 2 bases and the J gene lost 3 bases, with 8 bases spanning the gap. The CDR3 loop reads CASSLQADYNEQFF. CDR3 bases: TGTGCCAGCAGCTTACAGGCAGACTACAATGAGCAGTTCTTC.

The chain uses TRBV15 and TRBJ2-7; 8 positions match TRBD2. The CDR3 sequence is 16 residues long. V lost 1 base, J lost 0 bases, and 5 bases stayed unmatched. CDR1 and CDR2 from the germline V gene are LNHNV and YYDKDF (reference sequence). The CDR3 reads CATSRGLAGFSYEQYF. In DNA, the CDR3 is TGTGCCACCAGCAGAGGGCTAGCGGGTTTCTCCTACGAGCAGTACTTC.

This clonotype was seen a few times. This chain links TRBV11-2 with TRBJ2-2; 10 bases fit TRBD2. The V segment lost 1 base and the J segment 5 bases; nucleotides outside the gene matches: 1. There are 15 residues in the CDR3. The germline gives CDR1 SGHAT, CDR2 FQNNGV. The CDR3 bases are TGTGCCAGCAGCTTAGCGGGACTAGCGACCGGGGAGCTGTTTTTT. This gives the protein CASSLAGLATGELFF.

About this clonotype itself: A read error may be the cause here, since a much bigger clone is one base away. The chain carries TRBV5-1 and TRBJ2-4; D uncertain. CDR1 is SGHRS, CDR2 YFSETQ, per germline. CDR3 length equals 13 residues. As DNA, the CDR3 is TGCGCCAGCGGCTTTGGAGACCCGAACATTCAGTACTTC. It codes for CASGFGDPNIQYF.

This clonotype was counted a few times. Here the CDR3 reads CASSESGTPKQFF. DNA for the CDR3: TGCGCCAGCAGTGAGTCTGGGACACCAAAGCAGTTCTTC. V and J are TRBV10-2 and TRBJ2-1; weak D call: TRBD1 (6 bases). The length of the CDR3 is 13 residues. Looked up from germline, CDR1 is WSHSY and CDR2 is SAAADI. With 0 bases removed from V and 11 bases from J, the gap between germline ends came to 11 bases.

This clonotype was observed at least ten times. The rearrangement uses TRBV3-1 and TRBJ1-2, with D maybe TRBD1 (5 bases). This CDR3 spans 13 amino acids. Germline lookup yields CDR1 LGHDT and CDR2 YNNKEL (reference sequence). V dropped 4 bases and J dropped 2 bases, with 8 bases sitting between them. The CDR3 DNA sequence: TGTGCCAGCAGCCGCGAGGGGAACTATGGCTACACCTTC. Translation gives CASSREGNYGYTF. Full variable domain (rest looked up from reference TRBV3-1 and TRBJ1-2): DTAVSQTPKYLVTQMGNDKSIKCEQNLGHDTMYWYKQDSKKFLKIMFSYNNKELIINETVPNRFSPKSPDKAHLNLHINSLELGDSAVYFCASSREGNYGYTFGSGTRLTVV.

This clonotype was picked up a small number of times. The DNA for the CDR3 is TGCGCCAGCAGTCGCTCCGGGACAGGGGGGAACACTGAAGCTTTCTTT. Protein product: CASSRSGTGGNTEAFF. This chain links TRBV10-1 with TRBJ1-1, with 11 bases matching TRBD1. Trimming took 5 bases from V and 1 from J; bases not matched to a gene: 6. The CDR3 has 16 amino acids. Germline CDR1 reads WNHNN; CDR2 reads SYGVQD (reference sequence).